These 11 T cell receptor beta chains share one sample of origin, sequenced in a study of T cell clonality in common variable immunodeficiency. Overall study results and limits: Common variable immunodeficiency TCR beta sequences reportedly had fewer deletions and N-nucleotide insertions.

The repertoire was sequenced with immunoSEQ multiplex PCR; TCRdb's copy has only in-frame clones and lacks some. Observed are around 21,000 clones, no singletons, with the top ten taking around 6.1%. These receptors' antigens are unknown. Sequenced input: peripheral blood mononuclear cells. These TCRs come from a human donor with common variable immunodeficiency.

This clone appeared a few times. The read ends 3 residues before the CDR3 terminus; that terminus is restored from the germline J gene. The J gene is TRBJ2-3, the V gene TRBV29-1; possible D gene TRBD1, 6 bases. This CDR3 contains 14 residues. CDR1 and CDR2 (germline): SQVTM, ANQGSEA. V was cut by 4 bases and J by 5 bases, with 16 bases left in between. CDR3 DNA, as far as it was read: TGCAGCGTTGCGGGGCGGCAGGGGCAAGATACG. Protein: CSVAGRQGQDT. The whole CDR3 is CSVAGRQGQDTQYF.

This clone occurred a few times. Coverage ceases 3 residues before the CDR3 finishes, and the germline J gene fills in the end. The rearrangement uses TRBV6-2 or TRBV6-3 and TRBJ2-7; the match to TRBD2 covers 12 bases. The germline V gene has CDR1 MNHEY and CDR2 SVGEGT. Trimming at V came to 0 bases and at J to 2 bases, leaving 2 bases not matched to a gene. The CDR3 length is 16 residues. Partial CDR3 DNA: TGTGCCAGCAGTTACTCGACTAGCGGGAGTACCTACGAG. Translating it yields CASSYSTSGSTYE. From start to end, the CDR3 is CASSYSTSGSTYEQYF.

Remarks on this clone: The CDR3 end lies 3 residues beyond the end of the read and is filled in from the germline J gene. The rearrangement uses TRBV7-2 and TRBJ1-2; D is perhaps TRBD1 (5 bases). The CDR3 runs to 15 residues. Trimming left V 6 bases short and J 3 bases short, with 17 bases between. CDR1 and CDR2 from the germline V gene are SGHTA and FQGNSA. The CDR3 region is CASSPFQGWDYGYTF. The CDR3 bases that were read are TGTGCCAGCAGTCCCTTTCAGGGCTGGGACTATGGC.

This clone was recorded at least ten times. At one boundary the junction diverges from the germline segment, which might be a read error. Sequencing ends 3 residues short of the CDR3 end; the germline J gene provides the rest. The gene calls are TRBV4-2 and TRBJ1-1, with TRBD1 identical over 7 bases. The V gene's germline CDR1 is LGHNA and CDR2 YNFKEQ. The CDR3 consists of 13 residues. The covered CDR3 bases are TGCGCCAGCAGCCGCAACAGGGGCACTGAA. Residues: CASSRNRGTE. The whole CDR3 reads CASSRNRGTEAFF.

Regarding this clone: The observed sequence ends 3 residues before the CDR3 terminus, with the missing tail filled in from the germline J gene. The V and J genes are TRBV6-2 or TRBV6-3 and TRBJ2-1; 10 nucleotides match TRBD2. The germline CDR1 and CDR2 sequences are MNHEY and SVGEGT. The CDR3 spans 16 residues. Unmatched junction bases numbered 10, after V lost 5 bases and J lost 6 bases. Incomplete CDR3 DNA: TGTGCCAGCAGTCCCCTTTCTAGCGGGGGACCCAATGAG. Its protein product is CASSPLSSGGPNE. The full CDR3 protein reads CASSPLSSGGPNEQFF.

A note on this clone: The read terminates 3 residues ahead of where the CDR3 ends, so the germline J gene completes it. The V call is TRBV7-8, the J call TRBJ2-3; 8 positions match TRBD1. J was trimmed by 4 bases and V by 8 bases; bases with no gene match: 8. Per germline, CDR1 SGHVS and CDR2 FQNEAQ. CDR3 length: 14 residues. Partial CDR3 DNA: TGTGCCAGCCCCCCGCAGGGGGCATCAGATACG. It codes for CASPPQGASDT. Given in full, the CDR3 is CASPPQGASDTQYF.

This clone came up a few times. The read ends 3 residues shy of where the CDR3 ends; the end is completed using the germline J gene. This chain connects TRBV11-3 to TRBJ2-1; a possible D gene is TRBD1 (6 bases). The V end was cut by 2 bases, the J end by 8 bases, with 16 bases between. Germline lookup yields CDR1 SGHNT and CDR2 YENEEA. CDR3 length: 15 amino acids. CDR3 DNA, as far as it was read: TGTGCCAGCAGCTTACTCCAGGGGTCCCACTATGAG. Translating it yields CASSLLQGSHYE. The CDR3 in its entirety is CASSLLQGSHYEQFF. The variable domain in full, with the rest retrieved from reference TRBV11-3 and TRBJ2-1, is EAGVVQSPRYKIIEKKQPVAFWCNPISGHNTLYWYLQNLGQGPELLIRYENEEAVDDSQLPKDRFSAERLKGVDSTLKIQPAELGDSAVYLCASSLLQGSHYEQFFGPGTRLTVL.

This clone was observed a handful of times. The missing CDR3 end, 3 residues past where the read stops, is filled in from the germline J gene. The chain links TRBV19 to TRBJ2-7, with TRBD2 matching 9 bases. This CDR3 contains 14 residues. V lost 6 bases and J lost 2; bases outside the gene matches: 5. Germline CDR1 LNHDA, CDR2 SQIVND (reference sequence). The CDR3 loop reads CASRRSGGTYEQYF. The sequenced CDR3 bases are TGTGCCAGTAGGAGAAGCGGGGGGACCTACGAG.

This clone was seen more than once but under ten times. Read sequence stops 3 residues before the CDR3 end, and the germline J gene provides the missing end. V and J are TRBV6-4 and TRBJ2-2; 8 nucleotides match TRBD2. Trimming removed 6 bases from V and 8 bases from J; junction bases left unmatched: 11. CDR1 is MRHNA and CDR2 is SNTAGT in the germline V gene. This CDR3 has 15 amino acids. This CDR3 is CASSRSGTSPGELFF. The sequenced CDR3 bases are TGTGCCAGCAGCCGTTCCGGGACTAGTCCGGGGGAG.

Many counts were recorded for this clone. The read halts 3 residues ahead of the CDR3 end, with the missing end drawn from the germline J gene. This rearrangement joins TRBV4-1 to TRBJ2-3; 9 bases align to TRBD1. Germline CDR1 is MGHRA and CDR2 is YSYEKL. V shed 1 base, J shed 3 bases, and the junction held 5 bases outside the gene matches. The CDR3 runs 16 residues. CDR3 bases read: TGCGCCAGCAGCCAAGGGACAGGGGAGGGGACAGATACG. Translating gives CASSQGTGEGTDT. Given in full, the CDR3 is CASSQGTGEGTDTQYF.

As regards this clone: The DNA ends 3 residues before the CDR3 does, and the rest of the CDR3 is filled in from the germline J gene. This chain connects TRBV4-2 to TRBJ2-5; no clear D. The CDR3 runs 16 residues. V shed 0 bases and J shed 2 bases, with 13 bases lying between them. Per germline, CDR1 LGHNA and CDR2 YNFKEQ. CDR3 bases read: TGTGCCAGCAGCCAAGATAATTTACCCAGACAAGAGACC. It translates to CASSQDNLPRQET. The complete CDR3 sequence is CASSQDNLPRQETQYF.